This record covers a single T cell receptor (beta chain). In its sample, this clone was seen once. No cognate antigen has been identified for it. Base qualities are not recorded, but no much larger clone differs from it by a single base. Separate from the roughly 700-subject first cohort, the validation cohort of over 90 subjects was the group to which the donors belonged. This entry is derived from a study of cytomegalovirus exposure and HLA in healthy donors (dated by TCRdb to the late 2010s). Some background on the complete study: The 666 repertoires of the first cohort and the approximately 110 validation repertoires were produced on the same platform, according to a later analysis. The study aimed to test whether signatures of past pathogen exposure could be identified by cataloging public T cell receptors. In addition to the first cohort of 650 to 750 subjects, a separate validation cohort of approximately 130 different subjects was used. To predict cytomegalovirus infection status, the study combined high-throughput TCR immunosequencing, statistical association of individual TCRs with disease status, and machine learning. The paper as a whole reports these results and caveats: It was suggested by the authors that the approach could potentially be generalized to other disease states and immunological phenotypes. In a later analysis, TCRs clustered in the first cohort were found to also tend to co-occur in the roughly 130 validation repertoires, with approximately 95% of cluster scores above 0. Most TCR sequences were observed very rarely across donors, whereas some public TCRs were present in many individuals. A later analysis lacked HLA typing for the validation cohort, so it scored co-occurrence in that cohort across all 120 or so repertoires. In vitro tests confirmed that a few of the cytomegalovirus-associated TCR beta chains recognize cytomegalovirus antigens. The classifier was reported to diagnose cytomegalovirus status with high specificity and sensitivity in both the original cohort and the validation cohort. The study listed 164 TCR beta chains as associated with cytomegalovirus.

The CDR3 sequence holds 14 residues, the cysteine and phenylalanine included. Just CDR3 DNA is preserved here, 42 bases in frame from base 1. After removal of 6 bases from V and 8 bases from J, the junction retains 11 bases not matched to a gene. The germline V gene gives CDR1 as SQVTM and CDR2 as ANQGSEA. The library relied on the immunoSEQ multiplex PCR assay. Per the source publication's procedure: A statistical classification framework was built to diagnose cytomegalovirus status from the catalog of TCR beta chain sequences. TCRdb limited this immuneACCESS table to in-frame rearrangements with V and J called. A share of clones is missing; checked studies link under half to unresolved V genes, and the rest is unexplained. That table furnishes V, J and clone size, whereas the DNA furnished D and trimming. The sample data list approximately 200,000 clones, and 84% of these were observed just once. The ten largest clones represent over 10% of the sample.

This chain is built from TRBV29-1 and TRBJ2-1, with 9 bases aligning to TRBD1. The receptor was derived from a woman aged 25 to 45 in good health and CMV-seropositive. What was sequenced was PBMCs. This receptor carries the CDR3 CSVSDRGFIDEQFF. The nucleotide sequence is TGCAGCGTCTCCGACAGGGGGTTTATAGATGAGCAGTTCTTC.